This TCR beta chain was profiled in a study of cytomegalovirus exposure and HLA in healthy donors. Primers for the PCR totalled 60 Vbeta and 13 Jbeta. Clones were sequenced by immunoSEQ multiplex PCR, and TCRdb holds only the in-frame ones, with some missing. The table shows 110,000 to 150,000 clones, with roughly 77% occurring only once. CDR3 length equals 15 residues. Germline values: CDR1 LNHDA, CDR2 SQIVND (reference sequence). V was pared by 5 bases and J by 7 bases, with 9 bases of the junction left unmatched. Findings of the study overall: According to a later analysis, most TCR beta chains associated with CMV appeared HLA-restricted. In a later analysis, approximately 18,000 TCR beta sequences were associated with HLA alleles at 0.05 false discovery rate.

In regard to this clone: Its antigen remains unknown.

The TCR sequence derives from a woman between 25 and 40 years old in good health and CMV-seronegative. V is TRBV19 and J is TRBJ1-4, with 8 bases identical to TRBD1. Sequenced sample: PBMCs. CDR3 bases: TGTGCCAGTAGTGCCCACAGGGGGGACGGTGAAAAACTGTTTTTT. Translated, it gives CASSAHRGDGEKLFF.